This T cell receptor beta chain appears in the sequencing data of a study of graft-versus-host responses after intestinal transplantation. Study summary: All recipients got anti-thymocyte globulin induction, then tacrolimus and steroids for about 3 years.

The protocol was immunoSEQ multiplex PCR, while the TCRdb copy is restricted to in-frame clones and leaves out a portion. The data contain 90,000 to 95,000 clones, 85% to 95% of them seen just once; the ten biggest clones take up 0.49%. Overall study findings and caveats: Recipient marrow held GvH clones, some first seen in ileum or blood. Within the allografts of patients who had graft-donor T cell macrochimerism, graft-versus-host to host-versus-graft clonal ratios were high.

A remark on this clone: Antigen specificity is unknown. One junction end disagrees with the germline gene, perhaps due to a read error.

Sample: unstimulated CD8+ T cells sorted from spleen or lymph node cells, taken before intestinal transplant. This clonotype was obtained from a human donor who received an intestinal transplant.

The CDR3 coding sequence is TGTGCCAGTACTATAACTAGCGGGTCATACAATGAGCAGTTCTTC. Protein sequence: CASTITSGSYNEQFF. The V gene is TRBV19, the J gene TRBJ2-1; 9 positions agree with TRBD2. CDR3 length equals 15 residues. CDR1 and CDR2 (germline): LNHDA, SQIVND (reference sequence).